This T cell receptor delta chain derives from a study of γδ T cells in repeated Plasmodium falciparum infection. Looked up from germline, CDR1 is TSWWSYY and CDR2 is QGS. The V gene lost 4 bases and the J gene lost 0 bases, with 30 bases spanning the gap. The CDR3 spans 21 residues. TCRdb re-processed the multiplex PCR reads via CATT. Of tens of thousands of delta-chain clones listed, over 1.5% are singletons. Vgamma9/Vdelta2+ and Vdelta2-negative gammadelta T cells were flow-sorted from PBMC for bulk sequencing. This clone came up a few times. A read error likely explains this, since a far larger clone differs by one base. Other DNA sequences in this specimen translate into the identical CDR3.

This receptor was taken from a pool of human donors (malaria-infected and uninfected, not separated). The chain employs TRDV1 and TRDJ1, with D possibly TRDD2 on 6 matching bases. Germline matching of the DNA provided the J gene here, since TCRdb leaves it blank. The sample was gamma-delta T cells from blood. The CDR3 DNA is TGTGCTCTTGGGGGCGGTCCTACGGGACGGTGTCCACCTAACTACACCGATAAACTCATCTTT. Its translation is CALGGGPTGRCPPNYTDKLIF.